The source of this T cell receptor (beta chain) is a study of beta chain features in type 1 diabetes. Turning to the study itself: Sorted cells from all samples, numbering about 100,000,000, were examined.

Whole-study findings and limits: Amplification by PCR could prefer shorter templates, with the same effect in patients and controls.

As concerns this clone: Its antigen is still unknown.

In germline, CDR1 is ENHRY, CDR2 SYGVKD. The CDR3 totals 16 residues. Unmatched junction bases numbered 7, after V lost 0 bases and J lost 5 bases. Expressed TCRB transcripts were sequenced because the entire RNA isolate underwent reverse transcription. Only in-frame clones appear in the TCRdb table, and some are missing; sequencing was by immunoSEQ multiplex PCR. The sample lists hundreds of thousands of clones, about 10% seen once, with 0.03% to 0.04% in the top ten. V and J are TRBV10-3 and TRBJ1-2, with 9 nucleotides matching TRBD1. This receptor was identified in a woman aged 18-29 years in good health. Material for sequencing was naive CD4+ T cells from blood. In DNA form, the CDR3 reads TGTGCCATCAGTGAGTCTAGGACAGGGGCGAAGTATGGCTACACCTTC. Protein product: CAISESRTGAKYGYTF.